Following are 8 T cell receptor beta chains from one sample sequenced in a study of T cell responses to AZD1222 COVID-19 vaccine. Produced via immunoSEQ multiplex PCR; TCRdb's table is partial and in-frame only. The sample includes 150,000 to 200,000 clones, about 89% of them seen just once. The sequencing here drew on peripheral blood, taken 28 days after the second AZD1222 dose. The receptors here all came from an adult who received the AZD1222 COVID-19 vaccine.

The chain recombines TRBV9 with TRBJ2-2, with D unclear. CDR3 length: 13 amino acids. The germline gives CDR1 SGDLS, CDR2 YYNGEE. V lost 3 bases to trimming and J lost 7 bases, with 10 bases between them. This CDR3 reads CASSGVTLGELFF. CDR3 DNA sequence: TGTGCCAGCAGCGGAGTAACCCTCGGGGAGCTGTTTTTT.

In its sample, this clone was seen once. The V and J genes are TRBV29-1 and TRBJ2-1, with 10 bases lining up with TRBD1. The V and J ends lost 6 bases and 5 bases, in that order; junction bases with no gene match: 1. The CDR3 contains 12 residues. Germline lookup yields CDR1 SQVTM and CDR2 ANQGSEA. CDR3 in amino acids: CSVDRGHNEQFF. The CDR3 nucleotides are TGCAGCGTAGACAGGGGGCACAATGAGCAGTTCTTC.

This chain uses TRBV9 with TRBJ2-7, with D perhaps being TRBD1 or TRBD2 (5 bases each). This CDR3 spans 15 amino acids. V was shortened by 0 bases and J by 4 bases, with 14 bases between the two germline ends. Germline V CDR1 and CDR2: SGDLS, YYNGEE. CDR3 nucleotides: TGTGCCAGCAGCGTAGGAGGATCTGGGGGATACGAGCAGTACTTC. Translating gives CASSVGGSGGYEQYF.

The chain uses TRBV28 and TRBJ2-7; 8 bases map to TRBD1. The J segment lost 7 bases and the V segment lost 10 bases, leaving 21 bases of the junction unmatched. In germline, CDR1 is MDHEN, CDR2 SYDVKM. There are 16 residues in the CDR3. The CDR3 coding sequence is TGTGCCACGAAGATTTCTTGGGGACAGGCATTGGGGGAGCAGTACTTC. Translation: CATKISWGQALGEQYF.

This clone appeared a single time. The chain is built from TRBV28 and TRBJ1-1; possible D gene TRBD1, 5 bases. The CDR3 length is 13 residues. Trimming took off 9 bases at V and 12 bases at J, with 23 bases between the two ends. Per germline, CDR1 MDHEN and CDR2 SYDVKM. CDR3 region: CASHTRPAGLSFF. CDR3 nucleotide sequence: TGTGCCAGTCATACCCGCCCCGCAGGGTTATCTTTCTTT.

V is TRBV7-3 and J is TRBJ1-6; TRBD1 matches 9 bases. The V and J ends lost 8 bases and 7 bases, in that order; junction bases with no gene match: 3. The germline gives CDR1 SGHTA, CDR2 FQGTGA. This CDR3 spans 13 amino acids. This CDR3 reads CASGQGMNSPLHF. CDR3 bases: TGTGCCAGCGGACAGGGGATGAATTCACCCCTCCACTTT.

This chain links TRBV3-1 (or the pseudogene TRBV3-2) with TRBJ2-7; tentative D call: TRBD1 (5 bases). Trimming took off 4 bases at V and 3 bases at J, with 13 bases between the two ends. CDR1 is LGHDT, CDR2 YNNKEL, per germline (reference sequence). The length of the CDR3 is 14 residues. As DNA, the CDR3 is TGTGCCAGCAGCCTACGACAGTCCCGCTACGAGCAGTACTTC. This encodes CASSLRQSRYEQYF.

This chain connects TRBV18 to TRBJ1-3, with a possible D match to TRBD1 (5 bases). This CDR3 is built from 13 residues. Germline assignment: CDR1 KGHSH and CDR2 LQKENI. Trimming pared 5 bases from V and 3 bases from J, leaving 8 bases between. This CDR3 reads CASSLDNGNTIYF. The CDR3 nucleotides are TGTGCCAGCTCATTGGACAATGGAAACACCATATATTTT.